The source of this T cell receptor (beta chain) is a study of yellow fever vaccine responses in identical twins. TCRdb fed the RT-PCR reads into MiXCR, producing one record per CDR3 protein. The table includes roughly 23,000 distinct CDR3 sequences, about three quarters detected once. Overall study findings and caveats: In identical twins, vaccine T cell responses appeared partly shared and partly individual.

The CDR3 is 17 residues long. V was trimmed by 5 bases and J by 3 bases, leaving 21 bases between them. The V gene's germline CDR1 is MNHNS and CDR2 SASEGT. On this clonotype itself: Its antigen is unidentified.

The chain couples TRBV6-1 to TRBJ2-3; no definite D call. This receptor was obtained from a woman aged 18-30 years who received the yellow fever vaccine. The sample was T cells from blood (PBMCs), unsorted or a sorted subset (not recorded which), taken before or after yellow fever vaccination (not recorded which). The CDR3: CASSTGWVNPRTDTQYF. The CDR3 DNA sequence: TGTGCCAGCAGTACCGGCTGGGTCAACCCGCGTACAGATACGCAGTATTTT.